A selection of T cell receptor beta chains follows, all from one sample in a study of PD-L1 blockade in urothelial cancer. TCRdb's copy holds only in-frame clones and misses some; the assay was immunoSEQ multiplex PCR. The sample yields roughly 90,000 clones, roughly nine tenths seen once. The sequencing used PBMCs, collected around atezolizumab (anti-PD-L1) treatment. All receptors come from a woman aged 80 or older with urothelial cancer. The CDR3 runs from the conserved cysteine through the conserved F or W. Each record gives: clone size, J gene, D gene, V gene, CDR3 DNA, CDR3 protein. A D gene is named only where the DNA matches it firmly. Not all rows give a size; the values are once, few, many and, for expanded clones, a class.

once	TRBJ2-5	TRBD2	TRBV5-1	TGCGCCAGCAGCCACAGCGGGAGAGAGACCCAGTACTTC	CASSHSGRETQYF
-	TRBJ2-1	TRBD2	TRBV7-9	TGTGCCAGCAGCTCCGAAGGTGCGCGGGAGGGGAACTACAATGAGCAGTTCTTC	CASSSEGAREGNYNEQFF
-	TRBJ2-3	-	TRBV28	TGTGCCAGCAGGCCCCAGGAAGATACGCAGTATTTT	CASRPQEDTQYF
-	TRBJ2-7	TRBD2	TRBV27	TGTGCCAGCAGTTTAGGGGTAGCGGGAGGGTACGAGCAGTACTTC	CASSLGVAGGYEQYF
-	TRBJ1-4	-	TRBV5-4	TGTGCCAGCAGCTTGGCGGGGGGAGATAATGAAAAACTGTTTTTT	CASSLAGGDNEKLFF
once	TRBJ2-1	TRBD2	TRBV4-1	TGCGCCAGCAGCCGCACTAACTTAGCGGGAGAGTCCTACAATGAGCAGTTCTTC	CASSRTNLAGESYNEQFF
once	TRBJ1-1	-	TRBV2	TGTGCCAGCAGTGATAAAGGACTGGTGGCTGAAGCTTTCTTT	CASSDKGLVAEAFF
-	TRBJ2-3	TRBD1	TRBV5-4	TGTGCCAGCAGCGTCTTACAGGGGGCAACAGATACGCAGTATTTT	CASSVLQGATDTQYF
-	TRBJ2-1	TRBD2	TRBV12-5	TGTGCTAGTGGTTTGGTACGTCTAGCGGGACACAATGAGCAGTTCTTC	CASGLVRLAGHNEQFF
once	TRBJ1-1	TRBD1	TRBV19	TGTGCCAGTAGTCCGCGGACAGGGTGGAAGGACACTGAAGCTTTCTTT	CASSPRTGWKDTEAFF
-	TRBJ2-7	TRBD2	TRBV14	TGTGCCAGCAGCCAGCCCGGACTAGCGGGAAGCTACGAGCAGTACTTC	CASSQPGLAGSYEQYF
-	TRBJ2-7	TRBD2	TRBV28	TGTGCCAGCAAACCGGGACTAGCGGGAGCCTACGAGCAGTACTTC	CASKPGLAGAYEQYF
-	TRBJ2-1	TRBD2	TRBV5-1	TGCGCCAGCAGCTTGGTGGTGGGAGGGCCTTCAGATGAGCAGTTCTTC	CASSLVVGGPSDEQFF
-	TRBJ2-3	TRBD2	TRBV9	TGTGCCAGCAGCGTAGCTGGGACTAGCGGGAGTCCAGATACGCAGTATTTT	CASSVAGTSGSPDTQYF
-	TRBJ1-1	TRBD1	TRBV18	TGTGCCAGCTCAGCGACAGGGGGAACTGAAGCTTTCTTT	CASSATGGTEAFF
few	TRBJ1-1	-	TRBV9	TGTGCCAGCAGCGTAGGTGGAGGTGAAGCTTTCTTT	CASSVGGGEAFF
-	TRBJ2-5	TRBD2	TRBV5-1	TGCGCCAGCAGCTTCGGGACCGGGGGGGAGACCCAGTACTTC	CASSFGTGGETQYF
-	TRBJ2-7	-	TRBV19	TGTGCCAGTGCAGAAGGGGACTACGAGCAGTACTTC	CASAEGDYEQYF
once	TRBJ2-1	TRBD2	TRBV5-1	TGCGCCAGCAGTAGTACTAGCGGAACCTACAATGAGCAGTTCTTC	CASSSTSGTYNEQFF
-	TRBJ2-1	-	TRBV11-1	TGTGCCAGCAGGTATGCTAGGGGCTTGGGCTCCTACAATGAGCAGTTCTTC	CASRYARGLGSYNEQFF
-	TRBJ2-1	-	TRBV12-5	TGTGCTAGTGGGGGGACTCTCCATGAGCAGTTCTTC	CASGGTLHEQFF
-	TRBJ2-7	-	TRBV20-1	TGCAGTGAGGAGCGGAACTACGAGCAGTACTTC	CSEERNYEQYF
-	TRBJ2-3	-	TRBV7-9	TGTGCCAGCAGCATATGGGGCAGCACAGATACGCAGTATTTT	CASSIWGSTDTQYF
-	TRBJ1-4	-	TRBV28	TGTGCCAGCAGTCCCCGCCCGGGTGGAAAACTGTTTTTT	CASSPRPGGKLFF
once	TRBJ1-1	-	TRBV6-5	TGTGCCAGCAGTTACTCACGTTGGGGGGGTGAAGCTTTCTTT	CASSYSRWGGEAFF
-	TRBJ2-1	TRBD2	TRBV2	TGTGCCAGCAGTAGTACTAGCGAGGGGCAGTTCTTC	CASSSTSEGQFF
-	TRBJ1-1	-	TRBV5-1	TGCGCCAGCAGCCCGGGGTGGGGGAACACTGAAGCTTTCTTT	CASSPGWGNTEAFF
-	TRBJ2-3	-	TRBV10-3	TGTGCCATAACCTCGCGTGCGGGAGATACGCAGTATTTT	CAITSRAGDTQYF
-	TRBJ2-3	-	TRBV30	TGTGCCTGGAGGGGAGTTAGCACAGATACGCAGTATTTT	CAWRGVSTDTQYF
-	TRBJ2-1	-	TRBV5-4	TGTGCCAGCAGCTTGAAAGGGTATGGAGGGCGCAATGAGCAGTTCTTC	CASSLKGYGGRNEQFF
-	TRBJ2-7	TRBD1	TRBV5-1	TGCGCCAGCAGCTTGGAACCAGGGGGCTACGAGCAGTACTTC	CASSLEPGGYEQYF
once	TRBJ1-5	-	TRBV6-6	TGTGCCAGCAGCACCAGGGGTGATCAGCCCCAGCATTTT	CASSTRGDQPQHF
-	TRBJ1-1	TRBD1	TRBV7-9	TGTGCCAGCAGCTTAGGAGGGGGCCGGAACACTGAAGCTTTCTTT	CASSLGGGRNTEAFF
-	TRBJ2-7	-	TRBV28	TGTGCCAGCAGTCCGGACTGGGACTCCTACGAGCAGTACTTC	CASSPDWDSYEQYF
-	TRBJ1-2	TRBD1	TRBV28	TGTGCCAGCAGTTCCCCCGGACAGGGATTAAGTAGTTATGGCTACACCTTC	CASSSPGQGLSSYGYTF
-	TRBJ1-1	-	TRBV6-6	TGTGCCAGCAGAGGGGGCACTGAAGCTTTCTTT	CASRGGTEAFF